Listed below are T cell receptor beta chains from one sample, sequenced in a study of T cell changes during pregnancy in multiple sclerosis. Only in-frame clones appear in the TCRdb table, and some are missing; sequencing was by immunoSEQ multiplex PCR. Here the sample spans under 20,000 clones, just under 85% being singletons. The sample was CD8+ T cells from peripheral blood mononuclear cells, taken in the second trimester of pregnancy. Source of these receptors: a female donor in good health, enrolled as a control in a pregnancy study. Both conserved end residues are part of each CDR3. The order of the fields is CDR3 DNA, CDR3 protein, D gene, CDR3 length, clone size, J gene, V gene. The D gene is left open where the match is weak. Only some rows state a clone size, as once, few, many or a class for expanded clones.

TGTGCCAGCAGCCTTTCCGAGCAAACTCTACGGACAGCTCAAGCTTTCTTT | CASSLSEQTLRTAQAFF | - | 17 | - | TRBJ1-1 | TRBV4-2
TGTGCCAGCAGCTCCGGGAACACTGAAGCTTTCTTT | CASSSGNTEAFF | - | 12 | - | TRBJ1-1 | TRBV13
TGTGCCAGCAGCCGAGGCCGGCCTGGTTCACCCCTCCACTTT | CASSRGRPGSPLHF | - | 14 | - | TRBJ1-6 | TRBV7-9
TGCGCCAGCAGCCAAGATCTTGAAGCCCCCGGGGAGCTGTTTTTT | CASSQDLEAPGELFF | - | 15 | - | TRBJ2-2 | TRBV4-3
TGCGCCAGCAGCCCGTTGACAGGGGTAAATGAAAAACTGTTTTTT | CASSPLTGVNEKLFF | TRBD1 | 15 | - | TRBJ1-4 | TRBV4-3
TGTGCCAGCAGCCCCTGGACAGTTCCATCTGGGGCCAACGTCCTGACTTTC | CASSPWTVPSGANVLTF | - | 17 | - | TRBJ2-6 | TRBV5-4
TGTGCCAGCAGCCAAGTACCGGTTTTTCTCACCCGCTATGGCAATCAGCCCCAGCATTTT | CASSQVPVFLTRYGNQPQHF | - | 20 | - | TRBJ1-5 | TRBV4-2
TGTGCCAGCAGCCAAGAACGGGGGGGCGTAGATACGCAGTATTTT | CASSQERGGVDTQYF | TRBD2 | 15 | - | TRBJ2-3 | TRBV4-2
TGCGCCAGCAGCCAAGCGATGCGCTCTGGAAACACCATATATTTT | CASSQAMRSGNTIYF | - | 15 | - | TRBJ1-3 | TRBV4-1
TGCGCCAGCAGCCTCGTTTTTGGGACAGGGAATCATACGCAGTATTTT | CASSLVFGTGNHTQYF | TRBD1 | 16 | - | TRBJ2-3 | TRBV4-3
TGTGCCAGCAGCTTAGTTGCGGGGGGGCAAGATACGCAGTATTTT | CASSLVAGGQDTQYF | TRBD2 | 15 | - | TRBJ2-3 | TRBV11-2
TGTGCCAGCAGCGTGGACAGGGCGGCTACCTCCTACGAGCAGTACTTC | CASSVDRAATSYEQYF | TRBD1 | 16 | few | TRBJ2-7 | TRBV13
TGTGCCAGCAGCTTAGGACAGGGCAACGAGCAGTACTTC | CASSLGQGNEQYF | TRBD1 | 13 | - | TRBJ2-7 | TRBV7-3
TGTGCCAGCAGTCTGGACAGGGCCCCCCGATTT | CASSLDRAPRF | TRBD1 | 11 | - | TRBJ1-1 | TRBV2
TGTGCCAGCAGCCCCCCTGGAGCGGGGGAAGAGACCCAGTACTTC | CASSPPGAGEETQYF | TRBD2 | 15 | - | TRBJ2-5 | TRBV13
TGTGCCAGCAGAACTTTTACAGGGTTGAACACTGAAGCTTTCTTT | CASRTFTGLNTEAFF | - | 15 | - | TRBJ1-1 | TRBV2
TGCGCCAGCAGTCAAGCTCCAGGGGTCGAGCAGTACTTC | CASSQAPGVEQYF | - | 13 | - | TRBJ2-7 | TRBV4-3
TGTGCCAGCAGTTTCGGACAGATCTCTTCAGACACTGAAGCTTTCTTT | CASSFGQISSDTEAFF | - | 16 | - | TRBJ1-1 | TRBV28
TGTGCCAGCAGCGTCCAGAATCAGCCCCAGCATTTT | CASSVQNQPQHF | - | 12 | - | TRBJ1-5 | TRBV7-8
TGTGCTAGTGGTTTGGGGACAGGGTCCTACGAGCAGTACTTC | CASGLGTGSYEQYF | TRBD1 | 14 | - | TRBJ2-7 | TRBV12-5
TGTGCCAGCAGCCGCAGACCACAGGGGGGAGGAAACACCATATATTTT | CASSRRPQGGGNTIYF | TRBD1 | 16 | - | TRBJ1-3 | TRBV7-2
TGTGCCAGCAGCTCACTTGACAGTAGCAATCAGCCCCAGCATTTT | CASSSLDSSNQPQHF | - | 15 | few | TRBJ1-5 | TRBV7-9
TGTGCCAGCAGCCGAATCTCTCTCCGGGACAACTCTGGAAACACCATATATTTT | CASSRISLRDNSGNTIYF | - | 18 | - | TRBJ1-3 | TRBV11-2
TGTGCCAGCAGTGAAGGGGCAGGGGGCAATCAGCCCCAGCATTTT | CASSEGAGGNQPQHF | - | 15 | - | TRBJ1-5 | TRBV2
TGTGCCAGCAGCGTAGGACAGGGTCTTTACGAGCAGTACTTC | CASSVGQGLYEQYF | TRBD1 | 14 | - | TRBJ2-7 | TRBV9
TGTGCCAGCAGTTATGCGGGGGTCAATCAGCCCCAGCATTTT | CASSYAGVNQPQHF | - | 14 | - | TRBJ1-5 | TRBV6-6
TGTGCCAGCAGCTTACTAGCGGGGAGCTACAATGAGCAGTTCTTC | CASSLLAGSYNEQFF | TRBD2 | 15 | once | TRBJ2-1 | TRBV7-3
TGTGCCAGCAGCTCAGCGGGTGGGACTGAAGCTTTCTTT | CASSSAGGTEAFF | - | 13 | - | TRBJ1-1 | TRBV7-3
TGCGCCAGCAGCCAAGCTAGCGGGGACTACGAGCAGTACTTC | CASSQASGDYEQYF | TRBD2 | 14 | - | TRBJ2-7 | TRBV4-3
TGTGCCAGCAGCTTAGGAGGGGCAGGGGCCAATGAAAAACTGTTTTTT | CASSLGGAGANEKLFF | - | 16 | once | TRBJ1-4 | TRBV11-2
TGTGCCAGCAGTGACCGGAGTGAAAAACTGTTTTTT | CASSDRSEKLFF | - | 12 | - | TRBJ1-4 | TRBV2
TGTGCCAGCTCACCCAGGACATCTGGGGCCAACGTCCTGACTTTC | CASSPRTSGANVLTF | - | 15 | once | TRBJ2-6 | TRBV18
TGTGCCAGCAGCCAAATGACAGGCAGTAATGAAAAACTGTTTTTT | CASSQMTGSNEKLFF | - | 15 | - | TRBJ1-4 | TRBV14
TGCAGCGTGGGGACTCATCCCTCCTACGAGCAGTACTTC | CSVGTHPSYEQYF | - | 13 | - | TRBJ2-7 | TRBV29-1
TGTGCCAGCAGCCCGGGACAGCTCCGCTATGGCTACACCTTC | CASSPGQLRYGYTF | TRBD1 | 14 | - | TRBJ1-2 | TRBV7-9
TGTGCCAGCAGTGAAGCCCCCGCCGGGACTTTTTACACAGATACGCAGTATTTT | CASSEAPAGTFYTDTQYF | - | 18 | once | TRBJ2-3 | TRBV6-1
TGTGCCAGTATTTCGACAGTGGGAGGCTACACCTTC | CASISTVGGYTF | - | 12 | - | TRBJ1-2 | TRBV19
TGTGCCAGCAGTGAAGATTCGGACAGGAGGGGGCACGGAGAAAAACTGTTTTTT | CASSEDSDRRGHGEKLFF | TRBD1 | 18 | - | TRBJ1-4 | TRBV6-1
TGCGCCAGCAGTGATACTAGCGGGGGGCGTTACAATGAGCAGTTCTTC | CASSDTSGGRYNEQFF | TRBD2 | 16 | - | TRBJ2-1 | TRBV10-2
TGTGCCAGTAGTGTCAGCGTGGGGACAGAGAATGGCTACACCTTC | CASSVSVGTENGYTF | TRBD1 | 15 | once | TRBJ1-2 | TRBV19
TGCGCCAGCAGCCAAGAGGACAGGCGGTACGGCTATGGCTACACCTTC | CASSQEDRRYGYGYTF | TRBD1 | 16 | - | TRBJ1-2 | TRBV4-1
TGTGCCAGCAGCAAAGTCGGGACTGAAGCTTTCTTT | CASSKVGTEAFF | - | 12 | few | TRBJ1-1 | TRBV7-6
TGTGCCAGCAAGGACAGTTACTCCTACGAGCAGTACTTC | CASKDSYSYEQYF | - | 13 | - | TRBJ2-7 | TRBV6-1
TGTGCCAGCAGCTCCACAGGGGGCTGGGACTATGGCTACACCTTC | CASSSTGGWDYGYTF | TRBD1 | 15 | - | TRBJ1-2 | TRBV11-1
TGTGCCAGCCCTAACGAGCGGGGGGAGAGTGGTACGCAGTATTTT | CASPNERGESGTQYF | TRBD2 | 15 | - | TRBJ2-3 | TRBV6-4
TGTGCCAGCAGTTCCTTTCTGGTTAGCGGGGGGGCCGGCCAAGTCACGCAGTATTTT | CASSSFLVSGGAGQVTQYF | TRBD2 | 19 | - | TRBJ2-3 | TRBV28
TGTGCCAGTCGGTCGGGGAGAGGTTCACCCCTCCACTTT | CASRSGRGSPLHF | - | 13 | few | TRBJ1-6 | TRBV19
TGTGCCAGCAGCGAGCACCCACAGGGGCCGTGGAATGAAAAACTGTTTTTT | CASSEHPQGPWNEKLFF | TRBD1 | 17 | - | TRBJ1-4 | TRBV14
TGTGCCAGCAGCGTACGGACAGCCAGTGAAGCTTTCTTT | CASSVRTASEAFF | - | 13 | - | TRBJ1-1 | TRBV9
TGTGCCAGAAGCTTGGACATACGGGACAGGGGAGGAAGGTCTGGAAACACCATATATTTT | CARSLDIRDRGGRSGNTIYF | TRBD1 | 20 | - | TRBJ1-3 | TRBV5-3
TGTGCCAGCAGCTGGTACCGGGGTTATAGCAATCAGCCCCAGCATTTT | CASSWYRGYSNQPQHF | - | 16 | - | TRBJ1-5 | TRBV7-2
TGCGCCAGCAGCCGGGTGGACAATACGGCCGGCGAGCAGTACTTC | CASSRVDNTAGEQYF | - | 15 | - | TRBJ2-7 | TRBV4-1
TGTGCCAGCAGCTCTGTGGCCCAAGCGGGGGGCACAGATACGCAGTATTTT | CASSSVAQAGGTDTQYF | TRBD2 | 17 | - | TRBJ2-3 | TRBV7-2
TGTGCCAGCCGTCCCCTTGAACAGAGATCCGAAGCTTTCTTT | CASRPLEQRSEAFF | - | 14 | few | TRBJ1-1 | TRBV7-9
TGTGCCACCAGCATTTTGAACGGGGTGGGAGATACGCAGTATTTT | CATSILNGVGDTQYF | - | 15 | - | TRBJ2-3 | TRBV15
TGTGCCAGCAGCAGGGGGGCCGTCCACGAGCAGTACTTC | CASSRGAVHEQYF | - | 13 | once | TRBJ2-7 | TRBV27
TGTGCCAGCAGCTTACGACAATTAAAAGAGACCCAGTACTTC | CASSLRQLKETQYF | - | 14 | - | TRBJ2-5 | TRBV13
TGTGCCAGCAGCGTAACCCTAGGGGCCCAAGAGACCCAGTACTTC | CASSVTLGAQETQYF | - | 15 | - | TRBJ2-5 | TRBV7-2
TGTGCCAGCAGCGCCCGCCCCGGGGTTCCCTACGAGCAGTACTTC | CASSARPGVPYEQYF | - | 15 | - | TRBJ2-7 | TRBV9